Presented here are 8 T cell receptor beta chains from one specimen sequenced in a study of human T cells and chemical hapten exposure. The time point was: patch test 2, 6 weeks after DPC sensitization. The treatment was: therapeutic diphenylcyclopropenone sensitization with weekly scalp DPC. A single record per CDR3 protein comes from TCRdb applying MiXCR to the RACE reads. The table lists about 82,000 distinct CDR3 sequences, approximately 6.6% of them singletons. The material was whole blood, obtained in connection with sensitization to the hapten diphenylcyclopropenone (DPC). The receptors shown here come from a woman under 40 with alopecia areata. Some clones in this sample may be carry-over from other donors' samples.

The rearrangement links TRBV20-1 to TRBJ1-6, with D possibly being TRBD1 (5 bases). The CDR3 is 14 amino acids. The germline CDR1 and CDR2 sequences are DFQATT and SNEGSKA (reference sequence). V was clipped by 5 bases and J by 8 bases, with 16 bases between them. CDR3 loop: CSAGSGLWDSPLHF. CDR3 bases: TGCAGTGCTGGATCGGGACTTTGGGATTCACCCCTCCACTTT.

The sample holds a few counts of this clonotype. The chain carries TRBV6-5 and TRBJ2-3, with unresolved D. Germline values: CDR1 MNHEY, CDR2 SVGAGI. Trimming left V 2 bases short and J 2 bases short, with 8 bases between. The CDR3 has 14 residues. The CDR3 sequence is CASSYRQTTDTQYF. The DNA for the CDR3 is TGTGCCAGCAGTTACAGGCAGACCACAGATACGCAGTATTTT.

This clonotype was recorded many times. The genes are TRBV15 and TRBJ1-2; D remains unclear. Germline values: CDR1 LNHNV, CDR2 YYDKDF (reference sequence). V lost 0 bases, J lost 6 bases, and 11 bases lay in between. The CDR3 has 14 residues. The CDR3 region is CATSRDREDHGYTF. The CDR3 DNA reads TGTGCCACCAGCAGAGATCGGGAAGACCATGGCTACACCTTC.

This clonotype was recorded many times. The V and J genes are TRBV12-3 or TRBV12-4 and TRBJ1-1; D might be TRBD1 (6 bases). The CDR3 loop spans 16 amino acids. Trimming left V 3 bases short and J 4 bases short, with 18 bases between. This CDR3 reads CASSFGGGQEGTEAFF. CDR3 coding DNA: TGTGCCAGCAGTTTTGGGGGGGGGCAAGAGGGCACTGAAGCTTTCTTT.

J is TRBJ2-3 and V is TRBV12-5; 10 nucleotides agree with TRBD2. V lost 6 bases to trimming and J lost 3 bases; unmatched junction nucleotides: 9. The length of the CDR3 is 16 residues. Germline V CDR1 and CDR2: LGHNT, FRNRAP. The CDR3 coding sequence is TGTGCTAGTGGGCCCATAGCGGGGGGAATAACAGATACGCAGTATTTT. Encoded protein: CASGPIAGGITDTQYF.

V usage is TRBV6-6 and J usage is TRBJ2-2; TRBD1 matches 7 bases. CDR3 size: 16 residues. Trimming at V came to 2 bases and at J to 0 bases, leaving 3 bases not matched to a gene. CDR1 MNHNY and CDR2 SVGAGI come from the germline V gene (reference sequence). The chain's CDR3 is CASSYTGQSNTGELFF. The CDR3 DNA follows: TGTGCCAGCAGTTACACGGGACAGTCGAACACCGGGGAGCTGTTTTTT.

The table lists this clonotype with many counts. The chain links TRBV12-3 or TRBV12-4 to TRBJ1-1, with 8 positions matching TRBD1. This CDR3 is built from 16 residues. The trim removed 1 base at V and 1 base at J, leaving 5 bases unmatched. The CDR3: CASSLGTGRANTEAFF. The DNA of the CDR3 is TGTGCCAGCAGTTTAGGGACAGGGAGGGCGAACACTGAAGCTTTCTTT.

This clonotype was seen ten or more times. V usage is TRBV6-5 and J usage is TRBJ2-1; 7 bases are shared with TRBD2. V shed 4 bases and J 3 bases; nucleotides not matched to a gene: 9. The CDR3 has 16 amino acids. Germline V gene lookup returns CDR1 MNHEY and CDR2 SVGAGI. The CDR3 is CASSSGWRGSYNEQFF. Here the CDR3 DNA reads TGTGCCAGCAGTTCCGGCTGGCGGGGGAGCTACAATGAGCAGTTCTTC.